The clone carrying this T cell receptor (beta chain) was observed a few times. Antigen: not known. Primers included in the PCR were 60 Vbeta and 13 Jbeta primers. The table came from immunoSEQ multiplex PCR; TCRdb's copy has only in-frame clones and leaves some out. This sample has roughly 100,000 clones, with roughly 13% found just once. V dropped 3 bases and J dropped 4; count of bases not matched to a gene: 6. Per the germline V gene, CDR1 is MNHNS and CDR2 is SASEGT. The CDR3 is made up of 15 amino acids. The data were taken from a study of cytomegalovirus exposure and HLA in healthy donors. Findings and caveats of the study: The study flagged some 180 TCR beta chains as cytomegalovirus-associated. At a 0.05 false discovery rate, a later analysis found roughly 17,000 TCR beta sequences to be associated with HLA alleles. The analysis excluded some indistinguishable V segments, including TRBV6-2 and TRBV6-3. Analysis performed later showed TCR beta chains linked to HLA being more clonally expanded than equally common others.

Sample: PBMCs. The origin of this receptor is a man in his forties in good health and CMV-seropositive. The V call is TRBV6-1, the J call TRBJ1-5; 7 bases align to TRBD1. CDR3 nucleotide sequence: TGTGCCAGCAGTGAGTTTAGGGGGCTTAATCAGCCCCAGCATTTT. Its protein is CASSEFRGLNQPQHF.